A single sample is the source of the 18 T cell receptor beta chains below, sequenced in a study of PD-1 blockade in classical Hodgkin lymphoma. Libraries were prepared by immunoSEQ multiplex PCR; TCRdb keeps only in-frame clonotypes and omits some of them. The data show 15,000 to 20,000 clones, with around 90% seen just once and 3.5% to 5% held by the top ten. Time point indicated: newly diagnosed, previously untreated cHL patient sample. The sequenced material came from peripheral blood mononuclear cells (PBMCs). Every receptor here comes from a human donor with classical Hodgkin lymphoma.

The chain has TRBV10-3 and TRBJ2-7, with 7 bases that match TRBD2. The CDR3 has 15 residues. V gave up 2 bases and J gave up 5 bases; unmatched junction bases: 9. Germline V gene lookup returns CDR1 ENHRY and CDR2 SYGVKD. The CDR3 protein is CAISETGLDVHEQYF. Written as DNA, the CDR3 is TGTGCCATCAGTGAGACAGGACTAGATGTCCACGAGCAGTACTTC.

The rearrangement joins TRBV18 to TRBJ2-2, with 8 bases lining up with TRBD1. V lost 4 bases and J lost 4; bases outside the gene matches: 8. Germline lookup yields CDR1 KGHSH and CDR2 LQKENI. The CDR3 length is 16 residues. CDR3 in DNA: TGTGCCAGCTCACTATCGGGTCAGGGGGCCACCGGGGAGCTGTTTTTT. Its protein is CASSLSGQGATGELFF.

CDR3 residues: CASSLNTGELFF. The CDR3 DNA is TGCGCCAGCAGCTTAAACACCGGGGAGCTGTTTTTT. The V gene is TRBV5-1, the J gene TRBJ2-2; D is unclear. The V and J ends lost 2 bases and 2 bases respectively, with 1 base between them. The CDR3 loop spans 12 amino acids. Germline values: CDR1 SGHRS, CDR2 YFSETQ.

In its sample, this clone was seen once. The rearrangement uses TRBV7-9 and TRBJ2-7, with 9 positions matching TRBD1. V trimming: 2 bases; J trimming: 6 bases; junction bases outside the gene matches: 2. This CDR3 is built from 13 residues. CDR1 SEHNR and CDR2 FQNEAQ come from the germline V gene (reference sequence). CDR3 loop: CASSLSDRGEQYF. CDR3 coding DNA: TGTGCCAGCAGCTTATCGGACAGGGGCGAGCAGTACTTC.

The gene calls are TRBV19 and TRBJ2-1; D is possibly TRBD2 (5 bases). Trimming removed 2 bases from V and 6 bases from J, with 11 bases in between. CDR1 is LNHDA, CDR2 SQIVND, per germline (reference sequence). This CDR3 is 14 amino acids long. Here the CDR3 reads CASSILGGSNEQFF. DNA for the CDR3: TGTGCCAGTAGTATACTCGGAGGTAGCAATGAGCAGTTCTTC. The full variable domain, with the rest looked up from reference TRBV19 and TRBJ2-1, is DGGITQSPKYLFRKEGQNVTLSCEQNLNHDAMYWYRQDPGQGLRLIYYSQIVNDFQKGDIAEGYSVSREKKESFPLTVTSAQKNPTAFYLCASSILGGSNEQFFGPGTRLTVL.

The rearrangement joins TRBV10-2 to TRBJ2-2; TRBD2 matches 7 bases. Germline CDR1 and CDR2: WSHSY and SAAADI. The CDR3 loop spans 17 amino acids. J gave up 6 bases and V 0 bases, and 10 bases lay outside the gene matches. CDR3 nucleotide sequence: TGCGCCAGCAGTGAGTCTCGGGGGGTCGGGGAGCCCGGGGAGCTGTTTTTT. Protein sequence: CASSESRGVGEPGELFF.

This clone was detected only once. J is TRBJ1-3 and V is TRBV11-2; D possibly corresponds to TRBD1 (5 bases). In germline, CDR1 is SGHAT, CDR2 FQNNGV. This CDR3 region has 17 residues. V was pared by 5 bases and J by 0 bases, with 17 bases between. The CDR3 loop is CASSVTVSTYSGNTIYF. Written as DNA, the CDR3 is TGTGCCAGCAGCGTGACAGTTTCCACGTACTCTGGAAACACCATATATTTT.

The CDR3: CASSVSGVVYEQYF. In DNA form, the CDR3 reads TGTGCCAGCAGTGTGTCGGGGGTCGTCTACGAGCAGTACTTC. The rearrangement uses TRBV2 and TRBJ2-7; possible D gene TRBD2, 6 bases. Trimming stripped 4 bases from V and 3 bases from J, with 13 bases between. CDR3 length equals 14 residues. Germline V gene lookup returns CDR1 SNHLY and CDR2 FYNNEI.

The chain carries TRBV5-1 and TRBJ1-4, with 9 bases identical to TRBD1. The CDR3 loop spans 17 amino acids. Germline trimming cut 5 bases from V and 1 base from J; bases unmatched to any gene: 9. From germline, CDR1 is SGHRS and CDR2 YFSETQ. CDR3 amino acids: CASRRIPGQGTNEKLFF. DNA of the CDR3: TGCGCCAGCAGGAGGATACCGGGACAGGGAACTAATGAAAAACTGTTTTTT.

This rearrangement joins TRBV18 to TRBJ2-1; 8 bases map to TRBD1. V lost 2 bases, J lost 4 bases, and 4 bases stayed unmatched. Germline V gene data show CDR1 as KGHSH and CDR2 as LQKENI. The CDR3 is 15 residues long. CDR3 in DNA: TGTGCCAGCTCACCAGGGACAGGTTCTTACAATGAGCAGTTCTTC. It codes for CASSPGTGSYNEQFF.

J is TRBJ2-1 and V is TRBV7-3; possibly TRBD2 for D (5 bases). The length of the CDR3 is 13 residues. Germline CDR1 and CDR2: SGHTA and FQGTGA. Trimming took off 1 base at V and 6 bases at J, with 7 bases between the two ends. The CDR3 here is CASSLKGSNEQFF. The CDR3 bases are TGTGCCAGCAGCTTAAAAGGGAGCAATGAGCAGTTCTTC.

The chain links TRBV19 to TRBJ1-5, with 8 bases aligning to TRBD1. Per the germline V gene, CDR1 is LNHDA and CDR2 is SQIVND (reference sequence). V shed 8 bases and J 0 bases; nucleotides not matched to a gene: 9. This CDR3 comprises 16 residues. The CDR3 region has the DNA TGTGCCAGTGGCGACAGGGGCGCCTATAGCAATCAGCCCCAGCATTTT. It translates to CASGDRGAYSNQPQHF.

The J gene is TRBJ1-5, the V gene TRBV10-3; maybe TRBD1 (5 bases). The V end lost 2 bases, the J end lost 6 bases, and 14 bases lay between the germline ends. The germline CDR1 and CDR2 sequences are ENHRY and SYGVKD. This CDR3 contains 15 residues. CDR3 sequence (DNA): TGTGCCATCAGTGAGGCCGACAGCCCCACTCAGCCCCAGCATTTT. It translates to CAISEADSPTQPQHF.

This clone was recorded only once. The chain has TRBV6-1 and TRBJ2-7; D remains ambiguous. The CDR3 runs 12 residues. CDR1 is MNHNS and CDR2 is SASEGT in the germline V gene. The V end was cut by 6 bases, the J end by 3 bases, with 9 bases between. CDR3 residues: CASRETIYEQYF. Written as DNA, the CDR3 is TGTGCCAGCAGGGAGACGATCTACGAGCAGTACTTC.

The gene calls are TRBV19 and TRBJ2-5, with 8 nucleotides matching TRBD1. The CDR3 totals 14 residues. After removal of 7 bases from V and 7 bases from J, the junction contained 11 bases not matched to a gene. CDR1 and CDR2 from the germline V gene are LNHDA and SQIVND (reference sequence). The CDR3 here is CASTPTGAPGTQYF. The CDR3, as DNA: TGTGCCAGTACTCCGACAGGGGCGCCTGGGACCCAGTACTTC.

The rearrangement uses TRBV28 and TRBJ2-3; 8 bases map to TRBD2. CDR3 length: 15 amino acids. The germline CDR1 and CDR2 sequences are MDHEN and SYDVKM. The V and J ends lost 6 bases and 2 bases, in that order; junction bases with no gene match: 7. The CDR3 DNA reads as TGTGCCAGCAGCGGGAGGGGGGCGAACACAGATACGCAGTATTTT. It encodes CASSGRGANTDTQYF. Filled out from reference TRBV28 and TRBJ2-3, the complete variable domain reads DVKVTQSSRYLVKRTGEKVFLECVQDMDHENMFWYRQDPGLGLRLIYFSYDVKMKEKGDIPEGYSVSREKKERFSLILESASTNQTSMYLCASSGRGANTDTQYFGPGTRLTVL.

The rearrangement links TRBV7-8 to TRBJ1-5, with TRBD1 as a possible D gene (6 bases). This CDR3 is 13 amino acids long. Germline CDR1 reads SGHVS; CDR2 reads FQNEAQ. The V end lost 3 bases, the J end lost 7 bases, and 10 bases lay between the germline ends. The CDR3 region is CASSLQGGQPQHF. The DNA of the CDR3 is TGTGCCAGCAGCTTGCAAGGGGGGCAGCCCCAGCATTTT.

The chain carries TRBV7-2 and TRBJ1-1, with D possibly being TRBD1 (5 bases). Trimming pared 3 bases from V and 8 bases from J, leaving 16 bases between. Germline V gene sequence: CDR1 SGHTA, CDR2 FQGNSA. This CDR3 is built from 14 residues. The DNA of the CDR3 is TGTGCCAGCAGCTTGTCTAGGGGTGGGTACGAAGCTTTCTTT. Its translation is CASSLSRGGYEAFF.